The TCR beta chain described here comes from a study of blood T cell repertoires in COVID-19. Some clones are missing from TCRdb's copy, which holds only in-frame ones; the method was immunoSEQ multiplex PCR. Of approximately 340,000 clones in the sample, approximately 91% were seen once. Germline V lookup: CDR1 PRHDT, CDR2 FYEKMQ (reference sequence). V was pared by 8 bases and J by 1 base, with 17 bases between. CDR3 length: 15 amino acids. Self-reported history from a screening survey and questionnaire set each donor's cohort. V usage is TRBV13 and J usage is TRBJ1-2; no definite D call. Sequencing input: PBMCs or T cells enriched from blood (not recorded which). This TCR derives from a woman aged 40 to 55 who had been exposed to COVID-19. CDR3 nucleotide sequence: TGTGCCAGCGCTCCCCCTGGTCAGATTAACTATGGCTACACCTTC. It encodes CASAPPGQINYGYTF.